This entry lists 16 T cell receptor beta chains sequenced from one sample in a study of T cells expressing NK-cell markers. Reanalyzing the 5' RACE reads, TCRdb keeps one entry per CDR3 protein, without DNA. The sample holds about 110,000 distinct CDR3 sequences. The source material was blood T cells: a sorted CD56 or NKG2C T cell subset, CD4+ or CD8+ T cells, or bulk PBMC T cells (not recorded which). These receptors all stem from a woman between 18 and 69 years old in good health.

CDR3: CSATEKDEQFF. This rearrangement joins TRBV20-1 to TRBJ2-1. The CDR3 length is 11 residues. CDR1 is DFQATT and CDR2 is SNEGSKA in the germline V gene (reference sequence).

The chain is built from TRBV4-3 and TRBJ1-1; as DNA is missing, the TRBD1 call by TCRdb cannot be tested. Germline values: CDR1 LGHNA, CDR2 YSLEER. The CDR3 is 15 residues long. CDR3 sequence: CASSQDDGRSTEAFF.

The chain links TRBV4-3 to TRBJ1-1; checking the TCRdb D call of TRBD1 is not possible without DNA. CDR3 length: 15 residues. Germline lookup yields CDR1 LGHNA and CDR2 YSLEER. The CDR3 spells CASSQALRDLSEAFF.

V gene TRBV7-6 combines with J gene TRBJ1-3; TCRdb's D gene call, TRBD1, goes unchecked for lack of DNA. This CDR3 has 15 amino acids. CDR1 is SGHVS and CDR2 is FNYEAQ in the germline V gene. CDR3 residues: CASSEGHRSGNTIYF.

This chain uses TRBV10-3 with TRBJ2-7; TCRdb lists TRBD2, though no DNA is available to test this call. The CDR3 runs to 14 residues. Germline assignment: CDR1 ENHRY and CDR2 SYGVKD. The CDR3 loop reads CAISDPAGTYEQYF.

The CDR3: CASSLVGGPYNEQFF. The chain recombines TRBV19 with TRBJ2-1. This CDR3 is built from 15 residues. Germline V gene sequence: CDR1 LNHDA, CDR2 SQIVND (reference sequence).

The rearrangement links TRBV12-3 or TRBV12-4 to TRBJ2-1; there is no DNA to check the TCRdb D call of TRBD1. This CDR3 contains 13 residues. CDR3 sequence reads: CASSSYRDNEQFF.

The J gene is TRBJ2-1, the V gene TRBV19; TCRdb's D gene call, TRBD1, goes unchecked for lack of DNA. Germline V lookup: CDR1 LNHDA, CDR2 SQIVND (reference sequence). The CDR3 length is 15 residues. The CDR3 protein is CASSSGGESYNEQFF.

The chain couples TRBV28 to TRBJ2-3. Looked up from germline, CDR1 is MDHEN and CDR2 is SYDVKM. This CDR3 contains 13 residues. The CDR3 region is CASSFESTDTQYF.

The V and J genes are TRBV14 and TRBJ1-1. Germline V gene lookup returns CDR1 SGHDN and CDR2 FVKESK. The CDR3 covers 14 residues. CDR3: CASSQVGVNTEAFF.

The V and J genes are TRBV25-1 and TRBJ2-7; checking the TCRdb D call of TRBD1 is not possible without DNA. The CDR3 is 13 amino acids. Looked up from germline, CDR1 is MGHDK and CDR2 is SYGVNS. The CDR3 protein is CASSLTDGYEQYF.

This chain links TRBV12-3 or TRBV12-4 with TRBJ1-1. The CDR3 runs 14 residues. The CDR3 sequence is CASTSPGVNTEAFF.

The chain carries TRBV12-3 or TRBV12-4 and TRBJ2-3; TCRdb gives TRBD1 as the D gene, but with no DNA this cannot be confirmed. CDR3 size: 18 residues. This chain's CDR3 is CASPPSAVWGGGTDTQYF.

V and J are TRBV7-3 and TRBJ2-5; absent DNA, TCRdb's TRBD1 call cannot be checked. Per the germline V gene, CDR1 is SGHTA and CDR2 is FQGTGA. There are 15 residues in the CDR3. The CDR3 reads CASSLPSGQKETQYF.

The rearrangement links TRBV5-4 to TRBJ2-3; TCRdb indicates TRBD1, and absent DNA this call remains unverified. In germline, CDR1 is SGHNT, CDR2 YYREEE (reference sequence). This CDR3 is built from 14 residues. This CDR3 is CASSLWGHGDTQYF.

The chain joins TRBV7-2 to TRBJ2-7; TCRdb designates TRBD1, a call that cannot be tested without DNA. CDR1 is SGHTA, CDR2 FQGNSA, per germline. The CDR3 contains 14 residues. This chain's CDR3 is CASSLRDPSYEQYF.